The rows below give T cell receptor beta chains drawn from one sample of a study of blood T cell repertoires in COVID-19. TCRdb's copy holds only in-frame clones and misses some; the assay was immunoSEQ multiplex PCR. The table shows around 200,000 clones, with 75% to 90% occurring only once. The material sequenced was peripheral blood. These receptors originate from a human donor in a cohort sampled during active COVID-19. Each CDR3 is given with its conserved first and last residue. D genes are given only for firm matches. Only part of the rows carry a size: once, few, many, or a class if the clone is expanded.

j_call v_call d_call clone_size cdr3_nt cdr3_aa
TRBJ1-1 TRBV19 TRBD1 NA TGTGCCAGTAGTATACAGGGGGTACTCACTGAAGCTTTCTTT CASSIQGVLTEAFF
TRBJ2-2 TRBV18 NA NA TGTGCCAGCTCAGGCGGAGGGGAGCTGTTTTTT CASSGGGELFF
TRBJ1-6 TRBV21-1 NA few TGTGCCAGCAGCATTCAGGACAGGGTTTGTGGTTCACCCCTCCACTTT CASSIQDRVCGSPLHF
TRBJ1-2 TRBV29-1 NA few TGCAGCGTTCGGGGATTGAGGAAAGGCTACACCTTC CSVRGLRKGYTF
TRBJ2-2 TRBV9 NA many TGTGCCAGCAGCGATACAGCATACACCGGGGAGCTGTTTTTT CASSDTAYTGELFF
TRBJ1-6 TRBV6-5 NA NA TGTGCCAGCAGTAGAACAGGGAGACTGAATTCACCCCTCCACTTT CASSRTGRLNSPLHF
TRBJ2-7 TRBV28 TRBD2 NA TGTGGCGTGCTAGCGGTCGCTTGGGGAGAGCAGTACTTC CGVLAVAWGEQYF
TRBJ2-1 TRBV11-3 NA NA TGTGCCAGCAGCTTAGTGGCTGGAGTATACAATGAGCAGTTCTTC CASSLVAGVYNEQFF
TRBJ2-2 TRBV11-2 NA NA TGTGCCAGCAGCTCAGGGATTACAAGCCGTCCCGGGGAGCTGTTTTTT CASSSGITSRPGELFF
TRBJ1-1 TRBV5-1 NA NA TGCGCCAGCAGCGCCGGAGTGAGCACTGAAGCTTTCTTT CASSAGVSTEAFF
TRBJ1-6 TRBV6-6 TRBD1 NA TGTGCCAGCAGCCAAGGGGACAGGCGCCAGTCACCCCTCCACTTT CASSQGDRRQSPLHF
TRBJ2-7 TRBV7-2 TRBD2 NA TGTGCCAGCAGCGGGGGACTAGCGGGAGGTTCCGAGCAGTACTTC CASSGGLAGGSEQYF
TRBJ2-2 TRBV12-5 TRBD1 NA TGTGCTAGTGGTTTGGGACAGGGGGCGAACACCGGGGAGCTGTTTTTT CASGLGQGANTGELFF
TRBJ1-6 TRBV4-2 TRBD1 NA TGTGCCAGCAGCCAGGACAGGGGGGACTCACCCCTCCACTTT CASSQDRGDSPLHF
TRBJ2-7 TRBV7-2 NA NA TGTGCCAGCAGCCCCTCTCCCTACGAGCAGTACTTC CASSPSPYEQYF
TRBJ2-5 TRBV28 TRBD2 NA TGTGCCAGCTTGGACGGGGGGGGGATAGAAGAGACCCAGTACTTC CASLDGGGIEETQYF